This T cell receptor (beta chain) emerged from a study of T-cell memory formation after mild COVID-19. Study conclusions and caveats: CD4/CD8 balance characterized clones contracting day 15 to 85, and CD4+ skew characterized later expanders. Certain responding clones were present in pre-infection memory, suggesting participation of cross-reactive memory. SARS-CoV-2 specificity was not confirmed for second-wave clones peaking on day 37.

The 5'RACE method, run with constant-segment primers, produced TCR alpha and TCR beta cDNA libraries (carrying sample barcodes and UMIs). TCRdb fed the 5' RACE reads into MiXCR, producing one record per CDR3 protein. In the table there are approximately 200,000 distinct CDR3 sequences, 16% of which are singletons. About this clonotype: The antigen remains unidentified.

The receptor's source is an adult woman who had mild COVID-19 (a few samples of this study predate the infection). Cell type and time point are not known. Material: PBMCs or a T cell subset sorted from them (not recorded which).

CDR3 DNA: TGCAGTGCTAGAGATAACCGAGGCGCTGAAGCTTTCTTT. It encodes CSARDNRGAEAFF. This chain uses TRBV20-1 with TRBJ1-1; D uncertain. The CDR3 consists of 13 residues. V was pared by 0 bases and J by 6 bases, with 11 bases between. Looked up from germline, CDR1 is DFQATT and CDR2 is SNEGSKA (reference sequence).